This record looks at one T cell receptor beta chain sequence and its context. This clonotype was seen many times. Its antigen specificity is not known. No qualities accompany the bases; no much larger clone lies one base away. This specimen comes from a study of T cell repertoires in cytomegalovirus infection (dated by TCRdb to between 2018 and 2021). About the full investigation: Donor HLA type was relevant to the analysis, because carriage of CMV infection together with the matching HLA type was indicated by public TCR beta signatures.

Sequenced on an Illumina HiSeq 1500. TCRdb applied fastp at Q25 and MiXCR to the public reads, then kept only in-frame beta chains. Under each unique CDR3 protein, matching rows form one entry showing the most common genes and DNA. The sample records about 360,000 distinct CDR3 sequences, around 18% of which are singletons. Of the sample, 7.5% to 9% falls within the top ten clones. Study-level results and caveats: The ex vivo response was dominated by HLA-C-restricted CMV-specific TCR beta clonotypes, which also provided the single most frequent clonotype in two of eight donors. Cumulative frequency of public TCR beta family members discriminated carriers of CMV infection plus the relevant HLA type in this cohort and an independent approximately 350-donor cohort.

This receptor was obtained from a human donor in good health (CMV status not recorded). Some clones in this sample may be carry-over from other donors' samples. The specimen sequenced was PBMCs.

The CDR3 region has the sequence CASSWDRVGQPQHF. DNA sequence: TGTGCCAGCAGTTGGGACAGGGTAGGACAGCCCCAGCATTTT. This receptor chain uses TRBV12-3 or TRBV12-4 and TRBJ1-5; 9 bases in between match TRBD1. V is trimmed back by 4 bases and J by 7 bases, and the junction contains 5 bases that no gene match accounts for. Inclusive of the bounding cysteine and phenylalanine, the CDR3 is 14 residues long. The retained sequence is limited to the CDR3, 42 bases, with the frame set at the first base.